The clone carrying this TCR beta chain was counted between two and nine times. The V end lost 0 bases, the J end lost 3 bases, and 2 bases lay between the germline ends. Germline CDR1 reads MGHRA; CDR2 reads YSYEKL. The CDR3 is 12 amino acids. The data were obtained in a study of T-cell memory formation after mild COVID-19. A single record per CDR3 protein comes from TCRdb applying MiXCR to the 5' RACE reads. The sample lists 300,000 or so distinct CDR3 sequences, roughly 15% occurring once. Sequencing was performed on PBMCs or a T cell subset sorted from them (not recorded which). The clonotype was recovered from a young man who had mild COVID-19 (a few samples of this study predate the infection). Cell type and time point are not known. The chain couples TRBV4-1 to TRBJ1-2; D is undetermined. The CDR3 protein is CASSQEDYGYTF. In DNA, the CDR3 is TGCGCCAGCAGCCAAGAAGACTATGGCTACACCTTC.